The 12 T cell receptor beta chains below come from one sample, sequenced in a study of blood T cell repertoires in COVID-19. The table came from immunoSEQ multiplex PCR; TCRdb's copy has only in-frame clones and leaves some out. Of about 400,000 clones listed, about nine tenths are singletons. The sequenced sample was PBMCs or T cells enriched from blood (not recorded which). The receptor set was obtained from a young woman who had recovered from COVID-19.

This clone has only one observation. The rearrangement links TRBV11-3 to TRBJ1-4, with TRBD1 matching 8 bases. The CDR3 length is 16 residues. Germline CDR1 is SGHNT and CDR2 is YENEEA. With 6 bases clipped from V and 0 bases from J, the junction kept 6 bases outside the gene matches. The CDR3 is CASSHRQGSTNEKLFF. Here the CDR3 DNA reads TGTGCCAGCAGTCACCGACAGGGGTCAACTAATGAAAAACTGTTTTTT.

The chain recombines TRBV6-6 with TRBJ1-2; D is ambiguous. Trimming removed 3 bases from V and 4 bases from J, with 18 bases in between. The CDR3 is 16 amino acids. Germline-derived CDR1 and CDR2 are MNHNY and SVGAGI (reference sequence). The CDR3 coding sequence is TGTGCCAGCAGTTATCCCCACCCTGGGAGAAGCTATGGCTACACCTTC. Translated: CASSYPHPGRSYGYTF.

This chain uses TRBV2 with TRBJ1-2; 8 nucleotides match TRBD1. CDR3 length: 15 amino acids. Germline CDR1 is SNHLY and CDR2 is FYNNEI. V lost 5 bases, J lost 2 bases, and 7 bases stayed unmatched. The DNA for the CDR3 is TGTGCCAGCAGTCCCCGGGACAGGCTAAACTATGGCTACACCTTC. It translates to CASSPRDRLNYGYTF.

This clone was seen only once. In nucleotides, the CDR3 is TGCGCCAGCAGCCAAGATCAGAAGAGACAGCAGTATTTT. Amino acid sequence: CASSQDQKRQQYF. This chain uses TRBV4-1 with TRBJ2-3; D not certain. The length of the CDR3 is 13 residues. The germline CDR1 and CDR2 sequences are MGHRA and YSYEKL. V was pared by 0 bases and J by 11 bases, with 12 bases between.

The chain recombines TRBV12-3 or TRBV12-4 with TRBJ1-4; D unresolved. Trimming stripped 3 bases from V and 8 bases from J, with 7 bases between. The length of the CDR3 is 12 residues. CDR3 loop: CASSFFLEKLFF. The CDR3 DNA reads TGTGCCAGCAGTTTCTTCCTAGAAAAACTGTTTTTT.

The chain has TRBV25-1 and TRBJ1-2; D not certain. Germline V gives CDR1 MGHDK, CDR2 SYGVNS. V was clipped by 6 bases and J by 3 bases, with 11 bases between them. This CDR3 is 13 amino acids long. The CDR3: CASSRTTDYGYTF. For the CDR3, the DNA is TGTGCCAGCAGCAGGACTACGGACTATGGCTACACCTTC.

The rearrangement joins TRBV9 to TRBJ1-1; possible D gene TRBD1, 5 bases. Germline loops: CDR1 SGDLS, CDR2 YYNGEE. V lost 0 bases to trimming and J lost 8 bases, with 11 bases between them. CDR3 length equals 13 residues. CDR3 amino acids: CASSVAPDREAFF. Here the CDR3 DNA reads TGTGCCAGCAGCGTAGCACCCGACAGAGAAGCTTTCTTT.

This clone has a single count. The rearrangement uses TRBV18 and TRBJ1-1; D perhaps matches TRBD1 (5 bases). CDR1 is KGHSH, CDR2 LQKENI, per germline. There are 15 residues in the CDR3. With 2 bases removed from V and 4 bases from J, the gap between germline ends came to 14 bases. The DNA for the CDR3 is TGTGCCAGCTCACCATCCCGAGCGGGGACCACTGAAGCTTTCTTT. This encodes CASSPSRAGTTEAFF.

This chain connects TRBV6-5 to TRBJ1-4; TRBD1 matches at 7 bases. CDR3 length: 16 residues. CDR1 and CDR2 from the germline V gene are MNHEY and SVGAGI. V dropped 2 bases and J dropped 8; count of bases not matched to a gene: 11. In nucleotides, the CDR3 is TGTGCCAGCAGTTACACCCCGACAGGGTTGGAGGAAAAACTGTTTTTT. It specifies CASSYTPTGLEEKLFF.

This clone was seen a few times. J is TRBJ2-4 and V is TRBV18, with TRBD2 matching 11 bases. This CDR3 is 15 amino acids long. Trimming removed 4 bases from V and 5 bases from J; junction bases left unmatched: 4. Germline CDR1 is KGHSH and CDR2 is LQKENI. This chain's CDR3 is CASSRPGLAENIQYF. The CDR3 DNA sequence: TGTGCCAGCTCACGCCCGGGACTAGCGGAAAACATTCAGTACTTC.

As regards this clone: A read error may produce the germline difference seen at one junction end. The genes are TRBV6-1 and TRBJ2-7, with TRBD2 identical over 9 bases. Looked up from germline, CDR1 is MNHNS and CDR2 is SASEGT. The CDR3 runs to 14 residues. In DNA form, the CDR3 reads TGTGCCAGCAGTCAAGCGGGAGGAGGAGGCGAGCAGTACTTC. Protein product: CASSQAGGGGEQYF.

The chain employs TRBV5-1 and TRBJ2-5, with D possibly being TRBD2 (6 bases). Trimming took 2 bases from V and 5 from J, leaving 13 bases between them. Germline CDR1 SGHRS, CDR2 YFSETQ. This CDR3 spans 14 amino acids. The CDR3 reads CASSFVPGEETQYF. Here the CDR3 DNA reads TGCGCCAGCAGCTTCGTGCCGGGAGAGGAGACCCAGTACTTC.